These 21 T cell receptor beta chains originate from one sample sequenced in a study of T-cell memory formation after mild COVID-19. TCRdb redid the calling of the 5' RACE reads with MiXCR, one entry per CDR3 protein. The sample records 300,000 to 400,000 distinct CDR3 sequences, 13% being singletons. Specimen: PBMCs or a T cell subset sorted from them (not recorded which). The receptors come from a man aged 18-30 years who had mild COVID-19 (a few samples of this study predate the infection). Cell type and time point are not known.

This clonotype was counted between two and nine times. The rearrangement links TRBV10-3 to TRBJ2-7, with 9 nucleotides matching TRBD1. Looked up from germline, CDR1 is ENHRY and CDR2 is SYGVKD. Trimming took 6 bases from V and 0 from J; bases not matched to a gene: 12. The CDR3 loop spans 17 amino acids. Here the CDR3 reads CAIRAGPGTGSSYEQYV. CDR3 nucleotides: TGTGCCATCAGGGCGGGGCCGGGGACAGGGAGCTCCTACGAGCAGTACGTC.

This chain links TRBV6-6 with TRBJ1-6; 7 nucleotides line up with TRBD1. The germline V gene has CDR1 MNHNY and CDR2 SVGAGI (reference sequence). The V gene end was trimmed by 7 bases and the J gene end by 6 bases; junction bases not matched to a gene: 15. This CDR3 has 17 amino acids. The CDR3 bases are TGTGCCAGCAAGGTCTCCGGAGGGGGCAGGATTAATTCACCCCTCCACTTT. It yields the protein CASKVSGGGRINSPLHF.

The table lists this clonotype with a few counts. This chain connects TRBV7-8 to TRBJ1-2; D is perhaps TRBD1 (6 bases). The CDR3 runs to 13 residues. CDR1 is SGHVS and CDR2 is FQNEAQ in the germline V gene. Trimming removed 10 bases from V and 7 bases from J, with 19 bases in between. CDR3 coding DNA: TGTGCCACCAGGGCAGGGGAGTCCGGTGGCTACACCTTC. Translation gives CATRAGESGGYTF.

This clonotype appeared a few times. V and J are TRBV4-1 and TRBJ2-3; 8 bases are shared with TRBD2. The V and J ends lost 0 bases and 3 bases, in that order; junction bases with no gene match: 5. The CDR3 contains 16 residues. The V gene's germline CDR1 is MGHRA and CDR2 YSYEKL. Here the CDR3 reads CASSQDRGGLTDTQYF. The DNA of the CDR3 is TGCGCCAGCAGCCAAGATCGGGGGGGCTTGACAGATACGCAGTATTTT.

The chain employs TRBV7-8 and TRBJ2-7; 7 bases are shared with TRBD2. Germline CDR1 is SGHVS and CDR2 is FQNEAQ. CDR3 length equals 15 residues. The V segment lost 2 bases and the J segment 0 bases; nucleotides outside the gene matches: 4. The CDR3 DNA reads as TGTGCCAGCAGCTTATTGGGGGGGATCTCCTACGAGCAGTACGTC. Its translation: CASSLLGGISYEQYV.

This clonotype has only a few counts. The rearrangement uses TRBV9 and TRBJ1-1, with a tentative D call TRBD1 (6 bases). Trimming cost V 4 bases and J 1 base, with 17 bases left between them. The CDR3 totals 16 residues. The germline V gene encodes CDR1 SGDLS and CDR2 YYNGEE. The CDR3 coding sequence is TGTGCCAGCAGCAAGGGGGGCCCCGATACGAACACTGAAGCTTTCTTT. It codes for CASSKGGPDTNTEAFF.

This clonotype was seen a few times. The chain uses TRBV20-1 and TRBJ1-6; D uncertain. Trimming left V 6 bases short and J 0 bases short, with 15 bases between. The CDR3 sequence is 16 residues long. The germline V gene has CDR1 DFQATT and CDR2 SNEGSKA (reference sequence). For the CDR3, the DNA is TGCAGTGCCCGTTCAGGACGCAGCTCCTATAATTCACCCCTCCACTTT. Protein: CSARSGRSSYNSPLHF.

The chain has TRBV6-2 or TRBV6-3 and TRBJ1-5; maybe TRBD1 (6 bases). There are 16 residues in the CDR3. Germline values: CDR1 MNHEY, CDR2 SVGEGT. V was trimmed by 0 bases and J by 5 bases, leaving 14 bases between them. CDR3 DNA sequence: TGTGCCAGCAGTTACTCGAAAGGGGGAGGAGATCAGCCCCAGCATTTT. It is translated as CASSYSKGGGDQPQHF.

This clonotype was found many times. Here the CDR3 reads CASSLVAGAYNEQFF. As DNA, the CDR3 is TGTGCCAGCAGCTTAGTAGCGGGGGCCTACAATGAGCAGTTCTTC. The chain carries TRBV7-2 and TRBJ2-1; TRBD2 matches 9 bases. This CDR3 spans 15 amino acids. In germline, CDR1 is SGHTA, CDR2 FQGNSA. V dropped 1 base and J dropped 2; count of bases not matched to a gene: 0.

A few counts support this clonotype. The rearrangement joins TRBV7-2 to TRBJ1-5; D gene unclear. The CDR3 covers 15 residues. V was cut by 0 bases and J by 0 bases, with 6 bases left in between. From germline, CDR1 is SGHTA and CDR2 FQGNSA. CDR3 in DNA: TGTGCCAGCAGCTTAGCGCGCAGTAGCAATCAGCCCCAGCATTTT. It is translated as CASSLARSSNQPQHF. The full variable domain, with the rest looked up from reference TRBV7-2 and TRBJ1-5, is GAGVSQSPSNKVTEKGKDVELRCDPISGHTALYWYRQSLGQGLEFLIYFQGNSAPDKSGLPSDRFSAERTGGSVSTLTIQRTQQEDSAVYLCASSLARSSNQPQHFGDGTRLSIL.

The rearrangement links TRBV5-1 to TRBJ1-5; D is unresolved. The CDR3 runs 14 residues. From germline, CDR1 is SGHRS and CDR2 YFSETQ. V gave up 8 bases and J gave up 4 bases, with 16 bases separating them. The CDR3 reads CASSPAGSNQPQHF. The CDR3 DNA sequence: TGCGCCAGTTCCCCCGCGGGGTCTAATCAGCCCCAGCATTTT.

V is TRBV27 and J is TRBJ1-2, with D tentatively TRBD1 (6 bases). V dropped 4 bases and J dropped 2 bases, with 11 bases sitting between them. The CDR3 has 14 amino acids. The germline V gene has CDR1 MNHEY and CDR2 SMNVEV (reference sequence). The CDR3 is CASSSYTGNYGYTF. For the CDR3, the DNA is TGTGCCAGCAGTTCCTATACAGGGAACTATGGCTACACCTTC.

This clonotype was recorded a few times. Written as DNA, the CDR3 is TGCAGTGCCTCGGACAGGGGGAGGCACATTCAGTACTTC. It encodes CSASDRGRHIQYF. This sequence joins TRBV20-1 and TRBJ2-4; TRBD1 aligns across 10 bases. The V gene end was trimmed by 6 bases and the J gene end by 8 bases; junction bases not matched to a gene: 7. CDR3 length equals 13 residues. Germline CDR1 is DFQATT and CDR2 is SNEGSKA (reference sequence).

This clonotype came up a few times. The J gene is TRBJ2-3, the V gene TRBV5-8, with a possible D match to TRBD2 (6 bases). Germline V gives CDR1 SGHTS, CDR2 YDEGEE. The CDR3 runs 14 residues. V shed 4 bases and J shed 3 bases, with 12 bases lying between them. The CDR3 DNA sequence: TGTGCCAGCAGCGCGGGAACGTATACAGATACGCAGTATTTT. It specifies CASSAGTYTDTQYF.

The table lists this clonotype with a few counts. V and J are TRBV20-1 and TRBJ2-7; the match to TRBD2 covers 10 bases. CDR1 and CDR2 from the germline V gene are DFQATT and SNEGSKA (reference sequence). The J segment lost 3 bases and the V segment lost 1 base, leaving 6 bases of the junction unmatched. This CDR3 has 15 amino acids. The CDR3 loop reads CSARAMASGGYEQYF. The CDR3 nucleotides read TGCAGTGCTAGAGCCATGGCTAGCGGGGGCTACGAGCAGTACTTC.

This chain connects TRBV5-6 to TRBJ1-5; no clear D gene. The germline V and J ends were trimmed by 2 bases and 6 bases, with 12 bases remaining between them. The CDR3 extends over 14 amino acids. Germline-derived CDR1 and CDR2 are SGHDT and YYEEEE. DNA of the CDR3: TGTGCCAGCAGCTTCGGGTTGGTCGGTCAGCCCCAGCATTTT. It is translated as CASSFGLVGQPQHF.

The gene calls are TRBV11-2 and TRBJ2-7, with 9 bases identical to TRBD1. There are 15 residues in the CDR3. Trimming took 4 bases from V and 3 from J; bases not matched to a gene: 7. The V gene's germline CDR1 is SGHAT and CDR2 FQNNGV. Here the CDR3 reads CASSSDRGIYYEQYV. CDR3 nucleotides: TGTGCCAGCAGCTCCGACAGGGGGATCTACTACGAGCAGTACGTC.

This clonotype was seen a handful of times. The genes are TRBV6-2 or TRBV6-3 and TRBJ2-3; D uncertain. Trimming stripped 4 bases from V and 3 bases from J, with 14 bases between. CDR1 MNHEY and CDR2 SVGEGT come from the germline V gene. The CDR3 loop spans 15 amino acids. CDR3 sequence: CASSSPRDSTDTQYF. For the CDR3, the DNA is TGTGCCAGCAGTTCCCCGAGAGACTCAACAGATACGCAGTATTTT.

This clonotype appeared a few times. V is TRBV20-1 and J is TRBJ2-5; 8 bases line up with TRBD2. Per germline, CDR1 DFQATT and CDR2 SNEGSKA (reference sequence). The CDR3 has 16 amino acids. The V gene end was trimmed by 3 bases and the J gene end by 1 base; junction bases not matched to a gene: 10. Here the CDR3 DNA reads TGCAGTGCTAGCCGACCTGGCGGGGGGTTCCAAGAGACCCAGTACTTC. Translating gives CSASRPGGGFQETQYF.

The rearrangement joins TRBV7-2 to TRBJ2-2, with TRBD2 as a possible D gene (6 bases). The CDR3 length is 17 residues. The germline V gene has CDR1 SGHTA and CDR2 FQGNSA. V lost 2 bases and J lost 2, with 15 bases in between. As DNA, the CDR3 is TGTGCCAGCAGCTTACTAGCGCCCGGGGATAACACCGGGGAGCTGTTTTTT. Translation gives CASSLLAPGDNTGELFF.

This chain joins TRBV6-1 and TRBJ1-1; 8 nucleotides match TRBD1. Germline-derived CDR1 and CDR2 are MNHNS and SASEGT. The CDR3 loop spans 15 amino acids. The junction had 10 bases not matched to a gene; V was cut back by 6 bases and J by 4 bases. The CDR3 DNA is TGTGCCAGCAGATTCCTAACAGGGGGTGCCACTGAAGCTTTCTTT. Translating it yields CASRFLTGGATEAFF.